The 11 T cell receptor beta chains presented below share a single source sample, sequenced in a study of cytomegalovirus exposure and HLA in healthy donors. Primers: 60 Vbeta forward and 13 Jbeta reverse. Here immunoSEQ multiplex PCR was the method, and the copy in TCRdb shows in-frame clones only, minus some. In the table there are some 87,000 clones, less than 65% of which are singletons. Sequencing used PBMCs. These receptors originate from a woman in her 30s in good health and CMV-seropositive.

V usage is TRBV19 and J usage is TRBJ1-1; tentative D call: TRBD1 (5 bases). CDR1 and CDR2 from the germline V gene are LNHDA and SQIVND (reference sequence). The CDR3 spans 16 residues. V was shortened by 5 bases and J by 3 bases, with 19 bases between the two germline ends. The CDR3 loop is CASSPQHPGGDTEAFF. CDR3 nucleotide sequence: TGTGCCAGTAGTCCCCAACACCCGGGAGGGGACACTGAAGCTTTCTTT.

The chain couples TRBV28 to TRBJ2-3; D not resolved. Trimming removed 6 bases from V and 0 bases from J, with 4 bases in between. Germline V CDR1 and CDR2: MDHEN, SYDVKM. The CDR3 has 12 amino acids. CDR3: CASRESTDTQYF. The CDR3, as DNA: TGTGCCAGCAGGGAGAGCACAGATACGCAGTATTTT.

The rearrangement uses TRBV11-1 and TRBJ2-7, with 10 bases matching TRBD1. The CDR3 is 16 residues long. V trimming: 5 bases; J trimming: 2 bases; junction bases outside the gene matches: 9. CDR1 and CDR2 (germline): SGHAT, FQDESV (reference sequence). CDR3: CASSRRTGGNTYEQYF. CDR3 coding DNA: TGTGCCAGCAGCAGACGGACAGGGGGAAACACCTACGAGCAGTACTTC.

This chain links TRBV5-1 with TRBJ1-4, with D tentatively TRBD1 (5 bases). Germline V lookup: CDR1 SGHRS, CDR2 YFSETQ. This CDR3 has 15 residues. Trimming pared 3 bases from V and 3 bases from J, leaving 12 bases between. CDR3 residues: CASSSQAIPNEKLFF. CDR3 nucleotide sequence: TGCGCCAGCAGCTCACAGGCTATCCCTAATGAAAAACTGTTTTTT.

The chain carries TRBV7-9 and TRBJ1-1, with 7 nucleotides matching TRBD1. Per germline, CDR1 SEHNR and CDR2 FQNEAQ (reference sequence). Trimming at V came to 1 base and at J to 12 bases, leaving 8 bases not matched to a gene. This CDR3 is 13 amino acids long. CDR3 DNA: TGTGCCAGCAGCTTAGGAGGGGGCGCGGTAACTTTCTTT. Translated: CASSLGGGAVTFF. Supplemented by reference TRBV7-9 and TRBJ1-1, the full variable domain reads DTGVSQNPRHKITKRGQNVTFRCDPISEHNRLYWYRQTLGQGPEFLTYFQNEAQLEKSRLLSDRFSAERPKGSFSTLEIQRTEQGDSAMYLCASSLGGGAVTFFGQGTRLTVV.

The genes are TRBV5-1 and TRBJ2-1; maybe TRBD1 (6 bases). The CDR3 length is 15 residues. V was trimmed by 7 bases and J by 6 bases, leaving 20 bases between them. Germline loops: CDR1 SGHRS, CDR2 YFSETQ. The DNA of the CDR3 is TGCGCCAGCCGCCGACAGGCGATGGTCCGCAATGAGCAGTTCTTC. It codes for CASRRQAMVRNEQFF.

This clone was counted between two and nine times. The identical CDR3 is also encoded by other nucleotide sequences in the sample. The chain combines TRBV5-5 with TRBJ2-2; weak D call: TRBD1 (5 bases). This CDR3 spans 14 amino acids. V lost 1 base and J lost 6, with 10 bases in between. Looked up from germline, CDR1 is SGHKS and CDR2 is YYEKEE (reference sequence). The chain's CDR3 is CASSLLPRAGELFF. CDR3 DNA sequence: TGTGCCAGCAGCTTGCTGCCCAGGGCCGGGGAGCTGTTTTTT.

V gene TRBV5-4 combines with J gene TRBJ2-5; TRBD1 might be the D (6 bases). The J call may be faulty, since TRBJ2-7 better matches the DNA end. Germline V gene lookup returns CDR1 SGHNT and CDR2 YYREEE (reference sequence). The CDR3 sequence is 13 residues long. CDR3 protein: CASSSPDSYEQYF. CDR3 DNA: TGTGCCAGCAGCTCCCCGGACAGCTACGAGCAGTACTTC.

This clone came up once. V usage is TRBV5-6 and J usage is TRBJ2-2; possible D gene TRBD1, 5 bases. This CDR3 contains 14 residues. V shed 4 bases and J shed 6 bases, with 13 bases lying between them. CDR1 and CDR2 from the germline V gene are SGHDT and YYEEEE. DNA of the CDR3: TGTGCCAGCAGCGGGGCGCTCGCCGCCGGGGAGCTGTTTTTT. It specifies CASSGALAAGELFF. Using reference TRBV5-6 and TRBJ2-2 for the parts outside the CDR3, the full variable domain is DAGVTQSPTHLIKTRGQQVTLRCSPKSGHDTVSWYQQALGQGPQFIFQYYEEEERQRGNFPDRFSGHQFPNYSSELNVNALLLGDSALYLCASSGALAAGELFFGEGSRLTVL.

The DNA for the CDR3 is TGTGCTAGTGGTGACGGGACAGGGGGGGGCTACACCTTC. Translating it yields CASGDGTGGGYTF. V is TRBV12-5 and J is TRBJ1-2; 11 bases match TRBD1. J lost 8 bases, V lost 5 bases, and 4 bases had no gene match. CDR1 LGHNT and CDR2 FRNRAP come from the germline V gene. The CDR3 consists of 13 residues. Looking up the rest from reference TRBV12-5 and TRBJ1-2 gives the full variable domain: DARVTQTPRHKVTEMGQEVTMRCQPILGHNTVFWYRQTMMQGLELLAYFRNRAPLDDSGMPKDRFSAEMPDATLATLKIQPSEPRDSAVYFCASGDGTGGGYTFGSGTRLTVV.

The rearrangement links TRBV9 to TRBJ2-2; 8 bases fit TRBD1. V shed 3 bases and J 0 bases; nucleotides not matched to a gene: 4. The length of the CDR3 is 16 residues. Per germline, CDR1 SGDLS and CDR2 YYNGEE. CDR3 region: CASSAPQGANTGELFF. The CDR3 DNA sequence: TGTGCCAGCAGCGCCCCACAGGGGGCGAACACCGGGGAGCTGTTTTTT.